The 29 T cell receptor beta chains in this list originate from one sample, sequenced in a study of response to subunit inactivated influenza vaccine. From the RT-PCR reads, TCRdb called clonotypes with MiXCR, one entry per CDR3 protein. The sample carries about 580,000 distinct CDR3 sequences, 11% to 15% recorded once. Sequencing used PBMCs from blood, obtained 12 days after vaccination. These TCRs come from a man aged 50 to 60 who received an inactivated influenza vaccine.

J is TRBJ2-2 and V is TRBV15; D not certain. This CDR3 comprises 15 residues. CDR1 and CDR2 (germline): LNHNV, YYDKDF (reference sequence). Trimming took 1 base from V and 1 from J, leaving 7 bases between them. The CDR3 reads CATSRGAQNTGELFF. CDR3 nucleotides: TGTGCCACCAGCAGAGGGGCTCAGAACACCGGGGAGCTGTTTTTT.

The chain carries TRBV10-3 and TRBJ2-1; a possible D gene is TRBD2 (6 bases). The CDR3 runs 14 residues. Germline assignment: CDR1 ENHRY and CDR2 SYGVKD. V was trimmed by 6 bases and J by 2 bases, leaving 11 bases between them. For the CDR3, the DNA is TGTGCCATCAGCCGGGACTCGACCTACAATGAGCAGTTCTTC. This encodes CAISRDSTYNEQFF.

The rearrangement joins TRBV18 to TRBJ2-1; the D is unclear. The CDR3 extends over 12 amino acids. In germline, CDR1 is KGHSH, CDR2 LQKENI. The ends were cut back, 2 bases at V and 8 bases at J, with 7 bases in the middle. CDR3 coding DNA: TGTGCCAGCTCACCAGGGGTCCATGAGCAGTTCTTC. This codes for CASSPGVHEQFF.

The chain links TRBV28 to TRBJ2-1; 8 bases are shared with TRBD1. The CDR3 has 16 residues. V lost 3 bases and J lost 9; bases outside the gene matches: 13. Germline assignment: CDR1 MDHEN and CDR2 SYDVKM. CDR3 nucleotides: TGTGCCAGCAGTTTCGGTGGTAGCAGGGGGCTGGGTGAGCAGTTCTTC. Protein: CASSFGGSRGLGEQFF.

The V gene is TRBV7-2, the J gene TRBJ2-1, with 13 nucleotides matching TRBD2. The V segment lost 5 bases and the J segment 7 bases; nucleotides outside the gene matches: 11. The CDR3 spans 17 residues. Germline V gene lookup returns CDR1 SGHTA and CDR2 FQGNSA. CDR3 loop: CASSLGTSGAIRNEQFF. The CDR3 DNA is TGTGCCAGCAGCCTCGGGACTAGCGGGGCTATTAGGAATGAGCAGTTCTTC.

V usage is TRBV5-1 and J usage is TRBJ2-3; 7 bases fit TRBD2. There are 15 residues in the CDR3. V gave up 2 bases and J gave up 6 bases; unmatched junction bases: 9. From germline, CDR1 is SGHRS and CDR2 YFSETQ. The DNA for the CDR3 is TGCGCCAGCAGCTTACGCCTAGCGGAGACGGATACGCAGTATTTT. Residues: CASSLRLAETDTQYF.

The chain couples TRBV12-3 or TRBV12-4 to TRBJ2-3, with 9 bases aligning to TRBD2. The CDR3 is 17 amino acids. Trimming at V came to 3 bases and at J to 1 base, leaving 8 bases not matched to a gene. This CDR3 is CASSFELAGSGTDTQYF. Written as DNA, the CDR3 is TGTGCCAGCAGTTTTGAGCTAGCGGGGTCAGGCACAGATACGCAGTATTTT.

Turning to this clonotype: A read error may account for a junction end that differs from germline. DNA of the CDR3: TGTGCCAACAGTTTTTGGGGGGGCAATCAGCCCCAGCATTTT. The encoded protein is CANSFWGGNQPQHF. The genes are TRBV28 and TRBJ1-5, with D perhaps TRBD1 (5 bases). Germline CDR1 is MDHEN and CDR2 is SYDVKM. The CDR3 runs to 14 residues.

The rearrangement links TRBV12-3 or TRBV12-4 to TRBJ2-5; 9 positions agree with TRBD1. After removal of 4 bases from V and 6 bases from J, the junction contained 9 bases not matched to a gene. This CDR3 has 15 amino acids. The CDR3: CASSSRDREGKTQYF. The CDR3 nucleotides read TGTGCCAGCAGTTCCCGGGACAGGGAGGGAAAGACCCAGTACTTC.

This clonotype has a count of ten or more. This chain connects TRBV6-2 or TRBV6-3 to TRBJ2-7; 8 positions agree with TRBD1. The germline V gene has CDR1 MNHEY and CDR2 SVGEGT. The CDR3 length is 14 residues. Trimming at V came to 6 bases and at J to 1 base, leaving 5 bases not matched to a gene. The CDR3 region has the DNA TGTGCCAGCAGAGGGACAGGACCATCCTACGAGCAGTACTTC. Its protein product is CASRGTGPSYEQYF.

Only a few counts were recorded for this clonotype. The chain joins TRBV11-2 to TRBJ2-1; TRBD1 agrees at 9 bases. Germline CDR1 reads SGHAT; CDR2 reads FQNNGV. V trimming: 7 bases; J trimming: 0 bases; junction bases outside the gene matches: 7. This CDR3 spans 16 amino acids. CDR3 protein: CASTRTGASSYNEQFF. CDR3 bases: TGTGCCAGCACGCGGACAGGGGCGAGCTCCTACAATGAGCAGTTCTTC.

This clonotype showed up just a few times. The chain joins TRBV3-1 to TRBJ2-7, with D uncertain. CDR1 and CDR2 (germline): LGHDT, YNNKEL (reference sequence). CDR3 length: 12 residues. The V end lost 0 bases, the J end lost 5 bases, and 5 bases lay between the germline ends. CDR3 sequence: CASSQELDEQYF. The DNA for the CDR3 is TGTGCCAGCAGCCAAGAATTGGACGAGCAGTACTTC.

This clonotype turned up a few times. The chain carries TRBV28 and TRBJ2-2; 7 bases map to TRBD2. This CDR3 region has 17 residues. After removal of 5 bases from V and 6 bases from J, the junction contained 15 bases not matched to a gene. The germline V gene encodes CDR1 MDHEN and CDR2 SYDVKM. CDR3: CASSPSPGGGPPGELFF. CDR3 coding DNA: TGTGCCAGCAGTCCCTCACCGGGGGGAGGGCCTCCCGGGGAGCTGTTTTTT.

This clonotype was recorded a few times. The V gene is TRBV2, the J gene TRBJ1-5, with D uncertain. The CDR3 consists of 14 residues. Germline V gene lookup returns CDR1 SNHLY and CDR2 FYNNEI. Between the trimmed V and J ends, which lost 1 base and 1 base, there was a span of 5 bases. The CDR3 region has the DNA TGTGCCAGCAGTGAAGGGCACAGCAATCAGCCCCAGCATTTT. Protein: CASSEGHSNQPQHF.

The chain links TRBV7-3 to TRBJ2-7, with D perhaps matching TRBD2 (5 bases). The CDR3 totals 12 residues. V lost 5 bases and J lost 6, with 11 bases in between. Germline CDR1 is SGHTA and CDR2 is FQGTGA. CDR3 bases: TGTGCCAGCAGCCTCGATGGAGGCGAGCAGTACTTC. It codes for CASSLDGGEQYF.

J is TRBJ1-6 and V is TRBV6-1; 7 bases line up with TRBD1. V lost 6 bases, J lost 8 bases, and 4 bases stayed unmatched. This CDR3 comprises 13 residues. Germline assignment: CDR1 MNHNS and CDR2 SASEGT. CDR3 in amino acids: CASRQGNDSPLHF. Written as DNA, the CDR3 is TGTGCCAGCAGACAGGGGAATGATTCACCCCTCCACTTT.

This clonotype has a handful of counts. The chain is built from TRBV9 and TRBJ2-2; no definite D call. Germline V gene sequence: CDR1 SGDLS, CDR2 YYNGEE. This CDR3 comprises 14 residues. Trimming stripped 4 bases from V and 6 bases from J, with 13 bases between. The CDR3 DNA follows: TGTGCCAGCAGCCCCCGGGCGGCATCCGGGGAGCTGTTTTTT. Translating it yields CASSPRAASGELFF.

This clonotype was seen only a few times. The gene calls are TRBV7-6 and TRBJ2-7; 10 nucleotides match TRBD1. From germline, CDR1 is SGHVS and CDR2 FNYEAQ. The CDR3 contains 12 residues. CDR3 in amino acids: CASGTGVNEQYF. The CDR3 DNA reads as TGTGCATCCGGGACAGGGGTTAACGAGCAGTACTTC.

This clonotype was counted a few times. V gene TRBV28 combines with J gene TRBJ1-1; no clear D gene. V shed 2 bases and J shed 0 bases, with 7 bases lying between them. CDR1 MDHEN and CDR2 SYDVKM come from the germline V gene. The CDR3 spans 14 residues. CDR3 nucleotides: TGTGCCAGCAGTTTAGACCTCGTGAACACTGAAGCTTTCTTT. Residues: CASSLDLVNTEAFF.

Only a few counts were recorded for this clonotype. V is TRBV19 and J is TRBJ2-7; D not certain. The CDR3 totals 14 residues. Germline V CDR1 and CDR2: LNHDA, SQIVND (reference sequence). Trimming took off 1 base at V and 0 bases at J, with 7 bases between the two ends. CDR3 sequence reads: CASSIGAISYEQYF. In DNA form, the CDR3 reads TGTGCCAGTAGTATAGGGGCGATCTCCTACGAGCAGTACTTC.

In its sample, this clonotype was seen many times. V usage is TRBV7-9 and J usage is TRBJ2-7; D is perhaps TRBD1 or TRBD2 (5 bases each). The CDR3 runs 13 residues. Germline V CDR1 and CDR2: SEHNR, FQNEAQ (reference sequence). Deletions cut 1 base from V and 5 bases from J, with 9 bases between. The chain's CDR3 is CASSLGGIDEQYF. CDR3 bases: TGTGCCAGCAGCTTAGGGGGGATCGACGAGCAGTACTTC.

This clonotype was counted many times. The J gene is TRBJ2-7, the V gene TRBV9; D unresolved. The CDR3 runs 15 residues. In germline, CDR1 is SGDLS, CDR2 YYNGEE. With 4 bases removed from V and 3 bases from J, the gap between germline ends came to 17 bases. The CDR3 region has the DNA TGTGCCAGCAGCCCCCGGTCCACGGCAATCTACGAGCAGTACTTC. Protein sequence: CASSPRSTAIYEQYF.

The table lists this clonotype with a count of one. J is TRBJ2-2 and V is TRBV4-3, with a tentative D call TRBD2 (5 bases). Germline CDR1 is LGHNA and CDR2 is YSLEER. The CDR3 is made up of 15 amino acids. Trimming removed 1 base from V and 7 bases from J, with 13 bases in between. CDR3 bases: TGCGCCAGCAGCCAAGGCGGATACGCGGGCGGGGAGCTGTTTTTT. This gives the protein CASSQGGYAGGELFF.

The chain links TRBV2 to TRBJ2-3, with D tentatively TRBD2 (5 bases). The V gene's germline CDR1 is SNHLY and CDR2 FYNNEI. V dropped 7 bases and J dropped 8 bases, with 22 bases sitting between them. CDR3 length: 15 amino acids. DNA of the CDR3: TGTGCCAGCAAGCGGATCACTACTGCGGCGGGTACGCAGTATTTT. Translated, it gives CASKRITTAAGTQYF.

This clonotype has a handful of counts. J is TRBJ1-2 and V is TRBV6-2 or TRBV6-3; 7 bases match TRBD1. The CDR3 sequence is 14 residues long. The V segment lost 5 bases and the J segment 0 bases; nucleotides outside the gene matches: 3. Germline CDR1 and CDR2: MNHEY and SVGEGT. The CDR3 spells CASSRDSTNYGYTF. The CDR3 DNA sequence: TGTGCCAGCAGTCGGGACAGCACTAACTATGGCTACACCTTC.

The chain is built from TRBV20-1 and TRBJ2-7; D ambiguous. The CDR3 totals 17 residues. CDR1 and CDR2 (germline): DFQATT, SNEGSKA (reference sequence). Trimming removed 5 bases at V and 4 bases at J, with 27 bases between. CDR3 amino acids: CSASSGASVPGSYEQYF. CDR3 bases: TGCAGTGCTTCTTCGGGTGCGTCGGTACCGGGCAGTTACGAGCAGTACTTC.

This clonotype was counted a few times. The genes are TRBV7-3 and TRBJ2-1; no clear D. The CDR3 consists of 13 residues. Germline V gives CDR1 SGHTA, CDR2 FQGTGA. V shed 4 bases and J shed 12 bases, with 16 bases lying between them. CDR3 in amino acids: CASSSRTFAAQFF. The CDR3 DNA sequence: TGTGCCAGCAGCTCCCGGACCTTTGCAGCGCAGTTCTTC. The variable domain in full, with the rest retrieved from reference TRBV7-3 and TRBJ2-1, is GAGVSQTPSNKVTEKGKYVELRCDPISGHTALYWYRQSLGQGPEFLIYFQGTGAADDSGLPNDRFFAVRPEGSVSTLKIQRTERGDSAVYLCASSSRTFAAQFFGPGTRLTVL.

In its sample, this clonotype was seen a few times. The chain couples TRBV30 to TRBJ2-1; weak D call: TRBD1 (7 bases). CDR3 size: 14 residues. Germline CDR1 is GTSNPN and CDR2 is SVGIG (reference sequence). V was pared by 0 bases and J by 7 bases, with 13 bases between. CDR3 region: CAWSVGRGRNEQFF. DNA of the CDR3: TGTGCCTGGAGTGTTGGCAGGGGGAGGAATGAGCAGTTCTTC.

The gene calls are TRBV3-1 and TRBJ2-5; TRBD2 aligns across 8 bases. The germline gives CDR1 LGHDT, CDR2 YNNKEL (reference sequence). The length of the CDR3 is 17 residues. The junction had 12 bases not matched to a gene; V was cut back by 1 base and J by 5 bases. The CDR3, as DNA: TGTGCCAGCAGCCAAGGGGTGGTAGCGGGGACCAGGGAGACCCAGTACTTC. Its translation: CASSQGVVAGTRETQYF.